One and the same sample provided the 27 T cell receptor beta chains below, sequenced in a study of blood T cell repertoires in COVID-19. The repertoire was sequenced with immunoSEQ multiplex PCR; TCRdb's copy has only in-frame clones and lacks some. The sample gives under 300,000 clones, 86% of which show up once; 10% to 15% is in the top ten. The sequenced sample was peripheral blood. The receptors shown here come from a woman between 65 and 79 years old with COVID-19, enrolled during active disease.

J is TRBJ2-7 and V is TRBV5-1; 9 nucleotides align to TRBD1. Germline-derived CDR1 and CDR2 are SGHRS and YFSETQ. The V gene end was trimmed by 4 bases and the J gene end by 1 base; junction bases not matched to a gene: 9. The CDR3 runs 16 residues. Here the CDR3 reads CASSPNTGGVSYEQYF. The CDR3 bases are TGCGCCAGCAGCCCAAATACAGGGGGCGTATCCTACGAGCAGTACTTC.

J is TRBJ1-5 and V is TRBV19, with no clear D. The germline gives CDR1 LNHDA, CDR2 SQIVND (reference sequence). This CDR3 region has 16 residues. Deletions cut 5 bases from V and 7 bases from J, with 21 bases between. The CDR3 sequence: CASSVPGQLPRQPQHF. In nucleotides, the CDR3 is TGTGCCAGTAGTGTCCCGGGTCAACTACCCCGGCAGCCCCAGCATTTT.

The CDR3 region is CASSEGGRGGGEAFF. The CDR3 DNA sequence: TGTGCCAGCAGTGAAGGAGGTAGGGGCGGCGGTGAAGCTTTCTTT. V and J are TRBV6-1 and TRBJ1-1; TRBD1 is a possible D gene (5 bases). The germline V and J ends were trimmed by 1 base and 7 bases, with 16 bases remaining between them. This CDR3 has 15 amino acids. The germline gives CDR1 MNHNS, CDR2 SASEGT.

This clone has a single count. The chain joins TRBV27 to TRBJ1-1; D gene unclear. The V end was cut by 6 bases, the J end by 3 bases, with 8 bases between. The germline V gene encodes CDR1 MNHEY and CDR2 SMNVEV (reference sequence). The CDR3 has 12 residues. The DNA for the CDR3 is TGTGCCAGCAGCGCCGGGGACACTGAAGCTTTCTTT. Its protein product is CASSAGDTEAFF.

This rearrangement joins TRBV24-1 to TRBJ2-7, with D perhaps matching TRBD1 (6 bases). The CDR3 loop spans 14 amino acids. Germline V gene sequence: CDR1 KGHDR, CDR2 SFDVKD. V was clipped by 6 bases and J by 3 bases, with 14 bases between them. The CDR3 sequence: CATSSTGNIYEQYF. The CDR3 nucleotides are TGTGCCACCAGTAGCACAGGGAACATCTACGAGCAGTACTTC.

This clone was observed a few times. The gene calls are TRBV27 and TRBJ2-2; TRBD2 aligns across 9 bases. CDR3 length: 17 residues. J was trimmed by 3 bases and V by 2 bases; bases with no gene match: 7. From germline, CDR1 is MNHEY and CDR2 SMNVEV (reference sequence). The CDR3 protein is CASSLAGGPGDTGELFF. The DNA for the CDR3 is TGTGCCAGCAGTTTAGCGGGGGGGCCCGGAGACACCGGGGAGCTGTTTTTT.

The J gene is TRBJ1-1, the V gene TRBV19; tentative D call: TRBD1 (6 bases). V was pared by 8 bases and J by 1 base, with 20 bases between. CDR3 length: 16 amino acids. From germline, CDR1 is LNHDA and CDR2 SQIVND (reference sequence). In DNA, the CDR3 is TGTGCCAGTCGGACAGCGGGGGCTGTCAAGAACACTGAAGCTTTCTTT. Its protein is CASRTAGAVKNTEAFF.

The CDR3 nucleotides are TGTGCCAGCAGTACCCTAGCGGGGGGGAAGGATACGCAGTATTTT. Protein sequence: CASSTLAGGKDTQYF. V is TRBV6-5 and J is TRBJ2-3, with TRBD2 matching over 12 bases. Trimming at V came to 5 bases and at J to 6 bases, leaving 6 bases not matched to a gene. The germline CDR1 and CDR2 sequences are MNHEY and SVGAGI. This CDR3 region has 15 residues.

The chain employs TRBV11-3 and TRBJ2-6; possibly TRBD1 for D (5 bases). Germline CDR1 is SGHNT and CDR2 is YENEEA. The CDR3 covers 16 residues. V was cut by 10 bases and J by 2 bases, with 18 bases left in between. The CDR3 protein is CATRQAGPTGANVLTF. DNA of the CDR3: TGTGCCACCCGACAAGCAGGGCCCACTGGGGCCAACGTCCTGACTTTC.

Only one count was recorded for this clone. The rearrangement links TRBV9 to TRBJ2-3; 13 positions agree with TRBD2. The V and J ends lost 4 bases and 2 bases, in that order; junction bases with no gene match: 7. Germline lookup yields CDR1 SGDLS and CDR2 YYNGEE. The CDR3 sequence is 17 residues long. The CDR3 DNA follows: TGTGCCAGCAGCCCAGAGGGACTAGCGGGATTCACAGATACGCAGTATTTT. Amino acids: CASSPEGLAGFTDTQYF.

The chain is built from TRBV28 and TRBJ2-1; D possibly corresponds to TRBD2 (6 bases). Germline lookup yields CDR1 MDHEN and CDR2 SYDVKM. The CDR3 has 14 residues. The V end lost 3 bases, the J end lost 9 bases, and 15 bases lay between the germline ends. CDR3 in DNA: TGTGCCAGCAGTTTGGGGGGACCCGCCGGTGAGCAGTTCTTC. It yields the protein CASSLGGPAGEQFF.

Only a few counts were recorded for this clone. The rearrangement joins TRBV4-3 to TRBJ2-2, with 7 bases identical to TRBD2. The CDR3 spans 16 residues. The V gene's germline CDR1 is LGHNA and CDR2 YSLEER. The V segment lost 1 base and the J segment 2 bases; nucleotides outside the gene matches: 4. This CDR3 reads CASSQGSGPNTGELFF. DNA of the CDR3: TGCGCCAGCAGCCAAGGTAGCGGGCCTAACACCGGGGAGCTGTTTTTT.

The chain carries TRBV5-6 and TRBJ2-4; TRBD1 might be the D (6 bases). The CDR3 runs to 15 residues. Per germline, CDR1 SGHDT and CDR2 YYEEEE. V lost 4 bases and J 7 bases, leaving 18 bases between the germline ends. The CDR3 sequence is CASSGVSGAVNIQYF. The DNA for the CDR3 is TGTGCCAGCAGCGGGGTCTCAGGGGCTGTCAACATTCAGTACTTC.

This clone has a handful of counts. This chain connects TRBV5-6 to TRBJ1-1; the D gene is possibly TRBD1 (5 bases). Germline V gene sequence: CDR1 SGHDT, CDR2 YYEEEE. Trimming took 4 bases from V and 4 from J, leaving 14 bases between them. This CDR3 comprises 14 residues. The DNA for the CDR3 is TGTGCCAGCAGCACCCAGCCCGGGGGCACTGAAGCTTTCTTT. Translating gives CASSTQPGGTEAFF.

The V gene is TRBV5-4, the J gene TRBJ1-4; D possibly corresponds to TRBD1 (5 bases). This CDR3 is built from 14 residues. In germline, CDR1 is SGHNT, CDR2 YYREEE (reference sequence). V dropped 0 bases and J dropped 7 bases, with 10 bases sitting between them. Written as DNA, the CDR3 is TGTGCCAGCAGCTTGGCAGGGTTGGGTGAAAAACTGTTTTTT. Its protein is CASSLAGLGEKLFF.

CDR3 amino acids: CATSDPGTTKETQYF. The CDR3, as DNA: TGTGCCACCAGTGATCCCGGGACTACGAAAGAGACCCAGTACTTC. J is TRBJ2-5 and V is TRBV24-1; 7 bases fit TRBD2. The CDR3 covers 15 residues. V shed 3 bases and J 3 bases; nucleotides not matched to a gene: 6. Per germline, CDR1 KGHDR and CDR2 SFDVKD.

In DNA, the CDR3 is TGTGCCAGCAGCGTGGAGGGGCGCTATGGCTACACCTTC. It encodes CASSVEGRYGYTF. The V gene is TRBV9, the J gene TRBJ1-2, with D possibly matching TRBD1 (5 bases). Germline V gene data show CDR1 as SGDLS and CDR2 as YYNGEE. The germline V and J ends were trimmed by 2 bases and 4 bases, with 9 bases remaining between them. CDR3 length: 13 residues.

V and J are TRBV11-2 and TRBJ2-1, with D tentatively TRBD2 (6 bases). The CDR3 is 15 amino acids. The germline V and J ends were trimmed by 5 bases and 5 bases, with 16 bases remaining between them. Germline V gene sequence: CDR1 SGHAT, CDR2 FQNNGV. CDR3 region: CASSERGRPDNEQFF. CDR3 nucleotide sequence: TGTGCCAGCAGCGAACGGGGGAGACCTGACAATGAGCAGTTCTTC.

This sequence joins TRBV28 and TRBJ1-2; possibly TRBD1 for D (5 bases). V lost 8 bases and J lost 2, with 9 bases in between. Germline V gene data show CDR1 as MDHEN and CDR2 as SYDVKM. The CDR3 has 12 residues. This chain's CDR3 is CASGGANYGYTF. CDR3 nucleotide sequence: TGTGCCAGCGGAGGGGCGAACTATGGCTACACCTTC.

The chain carries TRBV7-3 and TRBJ2-1; 10 bases map to TRBD2. The ends lost 0 bases at V and 3 bases at J; junction bases unmatched: 5. The CDR3 has 17 residues. Germline loops: CDR1 SGHTA, CDR2 FQGTGA. Here the CDR3 reads CASSLTLSGGDYNEQFF. CDR3 sequence (DNA): TGTGCCAGCAGCTTAACGTTGAGCGGGGGGGACTACAATGAGCAGTTCTTC.

J is TRBJ1-6 and V is TRBV5-6; 8 nucleotides align to TRBD1. Germline CDR1 and CDR2: SGHDT and YYEEEE. Losses at the gene ends were 4 bases for V and 2 bases for J; bases not matched to a gene: 5. CDR3 size: 16 residues. The chain's CDR3 is CASSLDRGAYNSPLHF. DNA for the CDR3: TGTGCCAGCAGCCTCGACAGGGGTGCCTATAATTCACCCCTCCACTTT.

Concerning this clone: At the DNA level, this CDR3 is encoded by other sequences in the same sample as well. The chain couples TRBV19 to TRBJ1-1; D is possibly TRBD1 (5 bases). Germline V lookup: CDR1 LNHDA, CDR2 SQIVND (reference sequence). The length of the CDR3 is 13 residues. V lost 5 bases to trimming and J lost 3 bases, with 10 bases between them. The CDR3 DNA reads as TGTGCCAGTAGTTCAGGGATCCACACTGAAGCTTTCTTT. Its protein product is CASSSGIHTEAFF.

The rearrangement uses TRBV9 and TRBJ2-5; 11 bases fit TRBD2. CDR1 SGDLS and CDR2 YYNGEE come from the germline V gene. V trimming: 4 bases; J trimming: 2 bases; junction bases outside the gene matches: 1. The CDR3 spans 14 residues. The CDR3 loop reads CASSLAGGQETQYF. CDR3 in DNA: TGTGCCAGCAGCCTAGCGGGGGGTCAAGAGACCCAGTACTTC.

The rearrangement links TRBV10-3 to TRBJ2-7; TRBD1 is a possible D gene (6 bases). Between the trimmed V and J ends, which lost 10 bases and 11 bases, there was a span of 18 bases. CDR3 length equals 11 residues. Germline CDR1 reads ENHRY; CDR2 reads SYGVKD. The CDR3 region has the DNA TGTGCCACCCGAAACTCGAGGGACAAGTACTTC. It encodes CATRNSRDKYF.

The chain links TRBV2 to TRBJ2-1, with 9 bases identical to TRBD1. This CDR3 spans 12 amino acids. The V segment lost 5 bases and the J segment 10 bases; nucleotides outside the gene matches: 3. The germline gives CDR1 SNHLY, CDR2 FYNNEI. The CDR3 loop reads CASSLTGGEQFF. The CDR3 coding sequence is TGTGCCAGCAGTCTGACAGGGGGAGAGCAGTTCTTC.

The genes are TRBV19 and TRBJ2-7; 8 positions agree with TRBD2. V lost 7 bases and J lost 0; bases outside the gene matches: 8. The CDR3 runs to 15 residues. Germline V gene sequence: CDR1 LNHDA, CDR2 SQIVND (reference sequence). The CDR3 spells CASTLGGDPSYEQYF. CDR3 DNA: TGTGCCAGTACCCTCGGGGGGGACCCCTCCTACGAGCAGTACTTC.

The chain combines TRBV24-1 with TRBJ1-4, with 9 bases that match TRBD1. With V trimmed by 3 bases and J by 4 bases, 5 bases remained unmatched. The CDR3 is made up of 16 amino acids. From germline, CDR1 is KGHDR and CDR2 SFDVKD. The DNA for the CDR3 is TGTGCCACCAGTGATGGGGGACAGGGTTTTAATGAAAAACTGTTTTTT. Translating it yields CATSDGGQGFNEKLFF.